The clone carrying this T cell receptor (beta chain) has only a few counts. What it recognizes is unknown. A junction boundary mismatches the germline segment, possibly from a read error. The CDR3 has 17 residues. Germline CDR1 and CDR2: SSHAT and FNYEAQ (reference sequence). The sample belongs to a study of regulatory T cells in long-lasting Graves disease. Whole-study results and caveats: Persistent disease was characterized by preferential usage of TRBV28, TRBJ1-2 and TRBJ2-5.

With iRepertoire HTBI primers and Arm-PCR of CDR3 regions, TCR beta libraries were built. TCRdb re-called the multiplex PCR reads through MiXCR, storing one row per CDR3 protein. The sample contains some 500,000 distinct CDR3 sequences, about 16% of which appear only once. Described time point: newly diagnosed GD, antithyroid drugs for less than 3 months. After RNA was extracted from PBMCs, the TCR library was made from it. It was by American Thyroid Association guidelines that Graves' disease was diagnosed. These data were likewise used in another study, on T cells in Graves' hyperthyroidism and ophthalmopathy. As that study records: Blood held most thyroid clonotypes expanded above 0.001 frequency.

This chain links TRBV7-7 with TRBJ2-3, with TRBD2 identical over 15 bases. Sequences were derived from peripheral blood mononuclear cells (PBMCs), sampled at new diagnosis, from a patient treated with antithyroid drugs. This clonotype was obtained from a woman aged 35-60 years with Graves disease. Here the CDR3 reads CASSPGLAGGRADTQYF. Here the CDR3 DNA reads TGTGCTAGCAGCCCCGGACTAGCGGGGGGGCGGGCAGATACGCAGTATTTT.